Detailed here is one T cell receptor (beta chain). Only one count was recorded for this clone. Its cognate antigen has yet to be identified. The record has no base qualities; no much larger clone is one base away. Trimming removed 4 bases from V and 3 bases from J; the gene matches leave 5 bases unexplained. Counted from cysteine to phenylalanine, this CDR3 has 15 amino acids. Only the CDR3 region is kept as DNA, spanning 45 bases read in frame from base 1. The germline V gene supplies CDR1 MNHEY and CDR2 SVGAGI. The cohort was made up of about 670 healthy bone marrow donors. At the time of sampling, every cohort member was nominally healthy, though immune exposures that went unrecorded were likely present. The donor was CMV seropositive and belonged to the group of 250 to 300 seropositive cohort members. A peripheral blood sample was provided by each donor, and peripheral blood mononuclear cells were used for TCR beta sequencing. Genomic DNA was extracted from the blood cell samples with the Qiagen DNeasy Blood Extraction Kit.

Receptor libraries were prepared by the immunoSEQ multiplex PCR assay. The multiplex PCR relied on a mix of 60 forward primers for TCR Vbeta segments and 13 reverse primers for TCR Jbeta segments. The CDR3 region of rearranged TCR beta genes was amplified from genomic DNA by a multiplex PCR assay. The Illumina HiSeq System was used to sequence the amplified TCR beta libraries as 87-base-pair reads. As for the authors' bioinformatics: In a later analysis, roughly 80 million unique TCR beta chains were counted across the 650 to 750 repertoires, and roughly 11 million of these chains were shared by at least two donors. Raw reads were error-corrected and collapsed into unique sequences by a nearest-neighbor algorithm in which closely related sequences were merged to remove PCR and sequencing errors. V, D and J gene segments were assigned by aligning CDR3 sequences to IMGT reference sequences. For a sequence to be retained, at least a six-nucleotide match to both a V gene segment and a J gene segment was required. A rearrangement counted as productive if the CDR3 had no stop codons and remained in frame with V and J, and every other rearrangement counted as non-productive. Following IMGT convention, CDR3 was defined as the stretch from the second conserved V-encoded cysteine up to the conserved J-encoded phenylalanine. In an earlier analysis of approximately 590 of the donors, sequences lacking an unambiguous match to a single V gene segment were excluded. An earlier analysis of several hundred of the donors called V segments functional above 56.7% productive rearrangements and segregating when the between-donor standard deviation exceeded 5%. A statistical classification framework was developed to diagnose cytomegalovirus status using the catalog of TCR beta chain sequences. In a later analysis, TCR nucleotide sequences were compared against IMGT/GENE-DB human TR gene sequences so that V and J genes could be assigned. In a later analysis, CDR3 sequences and most-parsimonious VDJ recombination scenarios were assigned using the TCRdist pipeline. In a later analysis, every TCR beta chain was defined by the combination of its CDR3 amino acid sequence and its V-gene family, and reads without a unique V-gene family were dropped. As a way to deal with suspected cross-contamination and a sequencing artifact, a later analysis dropped 450 to 700 nucleotide sequences that were highly shared and had low generation probability. For each public chain, a later analysis derived a clonal expansion index from normalized ranks of inferred template counts within each repertoire. In a later analysis, generation probabilities were computed using a VDJ recombination model fitted to out-of-frame rearrangements, and the results were checked against IGoR. A later analysis scored TCR-TCR, TCR-HLA and TCR-CMV co-occurrence with hypergeometric tests, applying a repertoire-size bias correction to TCR pairs. False discovery rates were estimated in a later analysis by permuting HLA or CMV assignments 20 times. In a later analysis, co-occurring TCRs were grouped using DBSCAN, and TCRdist sequence similarity was added for clustering within HLA-allele-positive subsets. For co-occurrence clustering, repertoires with fewer than 30,000 or more than 120,000 public chains were excluded, along with roughly 5 repertoires with anomalous nucleotide sharing. Held by TCRdb, this immuneACCESS table contains in-frame sequences only and omits some clones. Under half of the omission traces to an unresolved V gene where checked; the cause of the rest is unknown. The DNA was the basis for D and trimming; V, J and clone size are from that table. The sample records about 120,000 clones, about 80% of which are singletons. 7.5% to 9.5% of the sample belongs to the ten largest clones.

The data belong to a study of cytomegalovirus exposure and HLA in healthy donors (dated by TCRdb to 2016 to 2017). The study in broad terms: In an earlier analysis of some 610 of the donors, 276 Gb of sequence data and 100 million or so unique TCR beta sequences from 180 million or so T cells were reported. An early release covering over 500 HLA-typed donors comprised about 290 gigabases of sequencing data and 85 million to 100 million unique TCR sequences. Of the 398 genotyped donors, 75% to 85% were placed in the genetic ancestry cluster associated with self-reported Caucasian donors. The study aimed to test whether signatures of past pathogen exposure could be identified by cataloging public T cell receptors. The T cell repertoires of around 670 subjects were profiled by immunosequencing and related to cytomegalovirus serostatus. A separate validation cohort of about 110 different subjects was used in addition to the roughly 620-subject first cohort. The study combined high-throughput TCR immunosequencing, statistical association of individual TCRs with disease status, and machine learning to predict cytomegalovirus infection status. In a later analysis, previously published TCR beta repertoires from several hundred donors were re-analyzed and high-resolution HLA genotyping was added so that TCR occurrence patterns could be studied. In the later analysis, no new phenotypic data were used to find candidate immune exposures; instead, reliance was placed on TCR beta sequences and their occurrence across donors. To decide whether each TCR beta V gene segment behaved as functional or pseudogenic, an earlier analysis of fewer than 750 of the donors relied on high-throughput TCR beta sequencing. Donor age, sex, ethnicity and CMV serostatus were compiled alongside the repertoire data. Genome-wide SNP genotypes for about 65% of the 666 donors were used in a later genetic analysis, which treated that subset as a discovery cohort. Every discovery cohort repertoire had been produced on one sequencing platform. Both class I and class II loci were covered by HLA typing, at four-digit resolution. The number of typed donors differed by locus: roughly 620-640 for A, B, C, DRB1 and DQB1; approximately 520 for DQA1; 606 for DPA1; and some 470 for DPB1. Because of strong linkage in the cohort, roughly five DR-DQ haplotypes were treated as single units for association and clustering. Among under 450 genotyped donors of the cohort, an average of approximately 230,000 unique TCR beta nucleotide sequences were sequenced per donor, around 20% of them non-productive.

General findings and caveats noted by the study authors: This cohort had only TCR beta chains sequenced, and the lack of alpha or paired-chain data limited which features could be detected. The study listed 150 to 200 TCR beta chains as associated with cytomegalovirus. In a later analysis, HLA-associated TCR beta chains were found to be more clonally expanded and to have lower generation probabilities than equally common non-associated chains. In a later analysis, some 17,000 TCR beta sequences were associated with specific HLA alleles at a false discovery rate of 0.05. The classifier was reported to diagnose cytomegalovirus status with high specificity and sensitivity in both the original and validation cohorts. In an earlier analysis of over 550 of the donors, most TCR beta V segments were observed in productive rearrangements about 90% or about 30% of the time, broadly matching IMGT annotations. A further reported finding was that TCR beta sequences accurately predicted the HLA-A and HLA-B alleles for most subjects in the first cohort. A cluster of highly shared sequence variants was judged likely to be a technical artifact of the sequencing pipeline. Most CMV-associated TCR beta chains appeared to be HLA-restricted in a later analysis, and the HLA associations seemed to be driven largely by CMV exposure. Three of the identified cytomegalovirus-associated TCR beta chains were confirmed in vitro to be specific for cytomegalovirus antigens. Most TCR sequences were observed very rarely across donors, whereas some public TCRs were present in many individuals. Because some donors lacked HLA typing at each locus, the association tests relied only on the typed subset. V-gene and J-gene trimming of TCR beta chains was associated with a missense DCLRE1C variant in a later genetic analysis, and the association was replicated in an independent cohort. Linkage disequilibrium might explain the correlated functional status among segregating V segments, but an unknown experimental factor could not be ruled out. Because the 87-base-pair reads could not distinguish some IMGT-functional V segments, including TRBV6-2 and TRBV6-3, those segments were excluded. Sequencing depth was assumed to be roughly uniform across donors in the presence/absence analyses, though that assumption may not hold. Compared with the roughly 670-donor mean, donors in an Asian-associated ancestry cluster had fewer N-insertions in productive TCRs, according to a later genetic analysis. Because counts were too low, 15 or so rarely observed V segments, including chromosome 9 orphons, were excluded from the earlier analysis of 500 to 700 of the donors. CMV serostatus was the only immune exposure information available for the cohort. The authors suggested that the approach could potentially be extended to other disease states and immunological phenotypes. When HLA alleles, especially DR and DQ, strongly co-occurred, attributing TCR associations to individual alleles was difficult. In a later analysis, TCR association rates were found to vary across HLA loci, with the most associated TCRs seen for DRB1 alleles and the fewest for HLA-C alleles. In a later analysis, several top co-occurrence clusters were reported to appear linked to parvovirus B19, influenza, CMV and Epstein-Barr virus.

The receptor's source is a female donor in good health and CMV-seropositive. The rearrangement combines TRBV6-5 with TRBJ2-7; TRBD2 matches 11 bases in the middle. Sequencing was carried out using PBMCs. In nucleotides, the sequence is TGTGCCAGCAGTTTCACTAGCGGGGGAGACTACGAGCAGTACTTC. Its translation is CASSFTSGGDYEQYF.